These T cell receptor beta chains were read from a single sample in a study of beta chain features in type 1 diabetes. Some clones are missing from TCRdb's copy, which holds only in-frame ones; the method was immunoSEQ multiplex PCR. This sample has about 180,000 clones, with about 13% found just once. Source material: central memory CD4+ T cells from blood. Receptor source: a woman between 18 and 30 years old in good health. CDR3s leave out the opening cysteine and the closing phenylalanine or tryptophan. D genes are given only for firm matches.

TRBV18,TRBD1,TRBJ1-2,ASSPDRGPTVYGYT
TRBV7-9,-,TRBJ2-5,ASTPGHRQETQY
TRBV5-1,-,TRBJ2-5,ASSFGGRRETQY
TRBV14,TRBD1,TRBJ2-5,ASSPGTGTAQETQY
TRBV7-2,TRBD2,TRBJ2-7,ASSRGGASVSYEQY
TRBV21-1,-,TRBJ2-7,ASSKNTDAGDEQY
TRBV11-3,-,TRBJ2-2,ASSLEGGRELF
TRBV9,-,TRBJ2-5,ASSSGLSGETQY
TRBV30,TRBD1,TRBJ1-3,AWSVRQGNTIY
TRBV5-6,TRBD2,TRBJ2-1,ASSFYGAGVNEQF
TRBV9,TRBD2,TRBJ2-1,ASSSSISGRDGRTYNEQF
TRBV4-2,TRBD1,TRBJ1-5,ASSQQGAGNQPQH
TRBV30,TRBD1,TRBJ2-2,AWSVHRGRGGELF
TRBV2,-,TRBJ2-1,ASSYSPGKAYNEQF
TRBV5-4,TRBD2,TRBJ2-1,ASSLENSGRGEF
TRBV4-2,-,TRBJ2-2,ASSQDPGATNTGELF
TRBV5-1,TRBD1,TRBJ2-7,ASSLGGGQGYHEQY
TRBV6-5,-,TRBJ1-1,ASSRQVTTEAF
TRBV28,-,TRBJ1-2,ASSLAGNGYT
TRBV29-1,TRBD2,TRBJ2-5,SVAGTSGQETQY
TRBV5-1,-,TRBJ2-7,ASSLVPDTNEQY
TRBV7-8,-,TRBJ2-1,ASSLVQYNEQF
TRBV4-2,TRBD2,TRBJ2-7,ASSQGKGTSGSYEQY
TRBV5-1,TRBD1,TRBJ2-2,ASSLDRAGGELF
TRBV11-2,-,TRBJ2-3,ASSLLGTDTQY
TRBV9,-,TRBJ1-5,ASSVGPGTQQPQH
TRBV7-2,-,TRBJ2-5,ASSFEARQTQY
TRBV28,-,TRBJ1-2,ASSLASYGYT
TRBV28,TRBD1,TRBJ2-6,ASSTGGSGANVLT